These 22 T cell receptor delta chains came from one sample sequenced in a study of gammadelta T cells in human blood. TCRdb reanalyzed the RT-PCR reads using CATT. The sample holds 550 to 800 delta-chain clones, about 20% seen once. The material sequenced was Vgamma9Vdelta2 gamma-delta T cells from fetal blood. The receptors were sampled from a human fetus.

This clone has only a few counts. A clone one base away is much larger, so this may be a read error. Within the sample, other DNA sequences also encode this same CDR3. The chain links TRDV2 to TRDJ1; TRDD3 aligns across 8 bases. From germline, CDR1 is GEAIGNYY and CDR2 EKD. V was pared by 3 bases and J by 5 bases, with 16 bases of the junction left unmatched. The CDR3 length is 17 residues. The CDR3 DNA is TGTGCCTGTGACCGGGGTAACTGGGGGCTCCCCACAGATAAACTCATCTTT. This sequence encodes CACDRGNWGLPTDKLIF.

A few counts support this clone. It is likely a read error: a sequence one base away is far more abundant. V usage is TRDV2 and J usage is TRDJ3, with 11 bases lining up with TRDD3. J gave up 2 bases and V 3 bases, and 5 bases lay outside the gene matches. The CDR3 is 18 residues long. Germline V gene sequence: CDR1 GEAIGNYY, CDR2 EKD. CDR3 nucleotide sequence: TGTGCCTGTGACGCCGTACTGGGGGATACCTGGGACACCCGACAGATGTTTTTC. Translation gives CACDAVLGDTWDTRQMFF.

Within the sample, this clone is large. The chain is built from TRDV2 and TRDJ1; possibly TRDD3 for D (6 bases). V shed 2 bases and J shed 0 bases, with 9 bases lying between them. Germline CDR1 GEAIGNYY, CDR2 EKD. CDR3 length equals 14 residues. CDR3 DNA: TGTGCCTGTGACAGGTTGGGGGACACCGATAAACTCATCTTT. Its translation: CACDRLGDTDKLIF.

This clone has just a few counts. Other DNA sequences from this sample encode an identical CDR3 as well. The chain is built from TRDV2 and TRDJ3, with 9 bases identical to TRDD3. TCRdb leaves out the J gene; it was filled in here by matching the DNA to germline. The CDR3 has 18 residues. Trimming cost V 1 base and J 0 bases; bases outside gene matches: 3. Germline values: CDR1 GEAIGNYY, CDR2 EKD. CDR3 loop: CACDTYWGSSWDTRQMFF. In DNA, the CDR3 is TGTGCCTGTGACACATACTGGGGGAGCTCCTGGGACACCCGACAGATGTTTTTC.

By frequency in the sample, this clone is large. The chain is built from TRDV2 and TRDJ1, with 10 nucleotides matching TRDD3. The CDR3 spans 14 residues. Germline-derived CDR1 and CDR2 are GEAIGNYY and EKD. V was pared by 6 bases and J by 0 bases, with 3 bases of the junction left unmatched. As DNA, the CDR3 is TGTGCCTGTTACTGGGGGATTTACACCGATAAACTCATCTTT. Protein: CACYWGIYTDKLIF.

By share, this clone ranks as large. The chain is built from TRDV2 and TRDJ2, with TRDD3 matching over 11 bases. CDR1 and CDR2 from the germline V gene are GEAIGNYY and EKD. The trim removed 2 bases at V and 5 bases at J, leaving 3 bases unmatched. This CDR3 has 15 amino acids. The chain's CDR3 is CACDILGDKTAQLFF. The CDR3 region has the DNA TGTGCCTGTGACATACTGGGGGATAAAACAGCACAACTCTTCTTT.

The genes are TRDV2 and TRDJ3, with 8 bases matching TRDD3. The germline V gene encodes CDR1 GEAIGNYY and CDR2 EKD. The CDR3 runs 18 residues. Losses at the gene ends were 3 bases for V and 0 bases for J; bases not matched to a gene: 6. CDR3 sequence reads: CACDALLGGSWDTRQMFF. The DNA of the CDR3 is TGTGCCTGTGACGCCCTACTGGGGGGCTCCTGGGACACCCGACAGATGTTTTTC.

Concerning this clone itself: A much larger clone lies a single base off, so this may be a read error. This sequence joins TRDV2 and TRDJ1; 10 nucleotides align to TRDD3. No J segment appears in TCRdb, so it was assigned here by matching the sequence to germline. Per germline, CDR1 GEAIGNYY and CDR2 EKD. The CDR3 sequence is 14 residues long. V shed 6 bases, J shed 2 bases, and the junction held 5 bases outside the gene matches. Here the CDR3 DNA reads TGTGCCTGTTACTGGGGGATTTATACCGATAAACTCATCTTT. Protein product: CACYWGIYTDKLIF.

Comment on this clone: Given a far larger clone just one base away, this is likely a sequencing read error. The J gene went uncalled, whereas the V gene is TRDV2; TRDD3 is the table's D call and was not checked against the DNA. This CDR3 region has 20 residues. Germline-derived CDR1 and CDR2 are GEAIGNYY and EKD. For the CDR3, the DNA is TGTGCCTGTGACACTGTACTGGGGGGCCGCGATAATCCTTTGACAGCACAACGCTTCTTT. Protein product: CACDTVLGGRDNPLTAQRFF.

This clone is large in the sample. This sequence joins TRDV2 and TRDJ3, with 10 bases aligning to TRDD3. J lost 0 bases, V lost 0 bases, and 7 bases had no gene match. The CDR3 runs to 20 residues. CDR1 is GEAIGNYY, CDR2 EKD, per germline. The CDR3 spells CACDTWGDTESSWDTRQMFF. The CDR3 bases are TGTGCCTGTGACACCTGGGGGGATACGGAGAGCTCCTGGGACACCCGACAGATGTTTTTC.

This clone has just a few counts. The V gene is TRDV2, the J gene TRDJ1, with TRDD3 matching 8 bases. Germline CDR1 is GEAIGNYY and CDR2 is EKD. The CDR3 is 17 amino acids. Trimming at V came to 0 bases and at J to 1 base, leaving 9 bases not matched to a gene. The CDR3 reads CACDTVSGGRSTDKLIF. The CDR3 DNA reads TGTGCCTGTGACACCGTGTCTGGGGGACGAAGCACCGATAAACTCATCTTT.

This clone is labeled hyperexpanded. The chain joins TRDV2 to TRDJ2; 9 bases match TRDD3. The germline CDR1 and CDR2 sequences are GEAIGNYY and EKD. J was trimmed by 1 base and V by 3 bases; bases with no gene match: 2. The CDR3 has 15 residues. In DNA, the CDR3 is TGTGCCTGTGACCTACTGGGGGATTTGACAGCACAACTCTTCTTT. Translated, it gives CACDLLGDLTAQLFF.

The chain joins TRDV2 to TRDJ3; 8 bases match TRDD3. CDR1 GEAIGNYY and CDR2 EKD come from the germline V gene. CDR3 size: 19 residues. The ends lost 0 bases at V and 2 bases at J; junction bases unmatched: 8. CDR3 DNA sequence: TGTGCCTGTGACACCGGAAGCTGGGGATACCCCTGGGACACCCGACAGATGTTTTTC. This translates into CACDTGSWGYPWDTRQMFF.

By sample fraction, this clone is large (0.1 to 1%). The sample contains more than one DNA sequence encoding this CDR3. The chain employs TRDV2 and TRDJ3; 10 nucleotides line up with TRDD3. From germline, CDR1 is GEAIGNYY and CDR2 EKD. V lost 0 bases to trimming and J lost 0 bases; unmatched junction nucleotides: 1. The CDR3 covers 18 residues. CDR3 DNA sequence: TGTGCCTGTGACACCGGGGGATACGCCTCCTGGGACACCCGACAGATGTTTTTC. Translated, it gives CACDTGGYASWDTRQMFF.

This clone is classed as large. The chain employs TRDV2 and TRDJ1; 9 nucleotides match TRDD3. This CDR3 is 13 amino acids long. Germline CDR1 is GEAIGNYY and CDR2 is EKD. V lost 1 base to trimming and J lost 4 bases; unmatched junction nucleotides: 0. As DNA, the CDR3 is TGTGCCTGTGACACTGGGGGATACGATAAACTCATCTTT. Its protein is CACDTGGYDKLIF.

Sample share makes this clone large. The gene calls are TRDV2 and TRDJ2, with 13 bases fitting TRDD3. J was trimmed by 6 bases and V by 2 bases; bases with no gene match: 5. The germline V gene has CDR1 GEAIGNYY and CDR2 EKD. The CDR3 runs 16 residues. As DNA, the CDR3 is TGTGCCTGTGACAGACTGGGGGATACGAAACCAGCACAACTCTTCTTT. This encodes CACDRLGDTKPAQLFF.

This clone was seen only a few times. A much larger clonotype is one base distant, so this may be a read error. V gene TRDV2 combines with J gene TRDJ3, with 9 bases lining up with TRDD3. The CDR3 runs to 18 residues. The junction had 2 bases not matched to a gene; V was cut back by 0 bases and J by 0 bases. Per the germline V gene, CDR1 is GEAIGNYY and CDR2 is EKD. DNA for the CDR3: TGTGCCTGTGACACCGTTGGGGGATACTCCTGGGACACCCGACAGATGTTTTTC. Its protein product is CACDTVGGYSWDTRQMFF.

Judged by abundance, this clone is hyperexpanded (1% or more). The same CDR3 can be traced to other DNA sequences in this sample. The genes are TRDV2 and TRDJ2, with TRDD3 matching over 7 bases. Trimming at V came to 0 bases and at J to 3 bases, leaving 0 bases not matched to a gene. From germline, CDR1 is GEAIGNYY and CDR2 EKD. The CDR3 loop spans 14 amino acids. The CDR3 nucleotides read TGTGCCTGTGACACCTGGGGGATGACAGCACAACTCTTCTTT. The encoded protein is CACDTWGMTAQLFF.

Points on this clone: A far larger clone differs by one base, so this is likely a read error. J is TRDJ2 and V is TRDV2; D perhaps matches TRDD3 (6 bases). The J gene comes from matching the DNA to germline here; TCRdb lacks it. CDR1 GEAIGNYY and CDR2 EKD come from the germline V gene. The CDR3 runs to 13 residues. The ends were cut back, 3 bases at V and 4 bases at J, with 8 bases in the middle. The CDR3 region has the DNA TGTGCCTGTGACCCCTGGGGGACAGCACAACTCTTCTTT. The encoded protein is CACDPWGTAQLFF.

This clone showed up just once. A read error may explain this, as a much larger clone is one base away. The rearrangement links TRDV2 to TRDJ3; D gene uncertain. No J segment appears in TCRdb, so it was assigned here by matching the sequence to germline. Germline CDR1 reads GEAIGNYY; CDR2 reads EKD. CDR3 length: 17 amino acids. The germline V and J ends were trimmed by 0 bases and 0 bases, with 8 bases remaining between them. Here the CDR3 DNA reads TGTGCCTGTGACACCGCAGGGAGCTCCTGGGACACCCGACAGATGTTTTTC. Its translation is CACDTAGSSWDTRQMFF.

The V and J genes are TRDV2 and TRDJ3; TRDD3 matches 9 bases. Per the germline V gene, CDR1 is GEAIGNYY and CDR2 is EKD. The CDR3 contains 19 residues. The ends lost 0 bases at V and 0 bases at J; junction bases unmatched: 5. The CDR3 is CACDTGGILSSWDTRQMFF. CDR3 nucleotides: TGTGCCTGTGACACCGGGGGGATACTAAGCTCCTGGGACACCCGACAGATGTTTTTC.

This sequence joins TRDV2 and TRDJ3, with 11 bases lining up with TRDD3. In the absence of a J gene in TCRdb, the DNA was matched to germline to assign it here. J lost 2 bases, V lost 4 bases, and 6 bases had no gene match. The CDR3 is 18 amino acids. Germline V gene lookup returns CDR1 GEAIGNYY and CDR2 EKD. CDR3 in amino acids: CACDTGGYATWDTRQMFF. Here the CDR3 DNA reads TGTGCCTGTGATACTGGGGGATATGCCACCTGGGACACCCGACAGATGTTTTTC.